These T cell receptor beta chains were read from a single sample in a study of T cells after yellow fever vaccination. In TCRdb, the 5' RACE reads were re-called with MiXCR into one record per CDR3 protein. The sample holds about 550,000 distinct CDR3 sequences; roughly a fifth are singletons and the top ten take 14%. Source: PBMCs, taken 15 days after the yellow fever booster vaccination. These receptors came from a man aged 30 to 39 who received the YFV17D yellow fever vaccine. The CDR3 runs from the conserved cysteine through the conserved F or W. Fields, in order: CDR3 DNA, CDR3 protein, V gene, D gene, J gene, clone size. The D gene is left open where the match is weak. Part of the rows lack a size; the others show once, few, many or a class for expanded clones.

TGTGCCAGCAGCTTAATTGCGGGACCCTACAATGAGCAGTTCTTC CASSLIAGPYNEQFF TRBV7-3 . TRBJ2-1 few
TGTGCCAGCAGCCCCCTCGGCCGAAATGAGCAGTTCTTC CASSPLGRNEQFF TRBV7-9 . TRBJ2-1 few
TGTGCCAGCAACCCTCTTCGGGGTCTGAACACCGGGGAGCTGTTTTTT CASNPLRGLNTGELFF TRBV6-2/TRBV6-3 . TRBJ2-2 few
TGCAGTGCTACCACGGTTATTCGGGGACTGAGAACTTCTAACTATGGCTACACCTTC CSATTVIRGLRTSNYGYTF TRBV20-1 . TRBJ1-2 .
TGTGCCAGCAGCTTTCAAAGCGGGTACGAGCAGTACTTC CASSFQSGYEQYF TRBV7-2 . TRBJ2-7 few
TGTGCCAGCAGTTTGAGTGGGAGCCGTAATGAAAAACTGTTTTTT CASSLSGSRNEKLFF TRBV12-3/TRBV12-4 . TRBJ1-4 few
TGTGCCAGTCAACTAGCGGGAGACCACGAGCAGTACTTC CASQLAGDHEQYF TRBV25-1 TRBD2 TRBJ2-7 few
TGCGCCAGCAGCTTGGACGGGGGGGAGGCAAATGAGCAGTTCTTC CASSLDGGEANEQFF TRBV5-1 TRBD2 TRBJ2-1 few
TGTGCCAGCATGGGGAGTAACACCAAAAACATTCAGTACTTC CASMGSNTKNIQYF TRBV6-2/TRBV6-3 . TRBJ2-4 few
TGCGCCAGCAGCTTGGATTCTGGCGCGGGAAACGAGCAGTTCTTC CASSLDSGAGNEQFF TRBV5-1 . TRBJ2-1 few
TGTGCCAGCAGTTCCGGGGCAGCGGGAGGTGAGCAGTACTTC CASSSGAAGGEQYF TRBV12-3/TRBV12-4 TRBD2 TRBJ2-7 .
TGTGCCAGCAGCACCCTCTCCCAGGCAACGGGGGGGAAGCAGTTCTTC CASSTLSQATGGKQFF TRBV11-2 TRBD2 TRBJ2-1 few
TGTGCCAGTAACGCGGGCGTCGGCTACACCTTC CASNAGVGYTF TRBV19 . TRBJ1-2 few
TGTGCCAGCAGTTTGTCTGACGGAGAGACCCAGTACTTC CASSLSDGETQYF TRBV6-5 . TRBJ2-5 few
TGTGCCAGCAGGTCGATTGAGGGGCTAGGGGAGACCCAGTACTTC CASRSIEGLGETQYF TRBV12-3/TRBV12-4 . TRBJ2-5 few
TGCAGTGCTAGAGATTACGGAGCCCCCAATGAGCAGTTCTTC CSARDYGAPNEQFF TRBV20-1 . TRBJ2-1 .
TGTGCCAGCAGCATTAGCTGGGGGGTAGATACGCAGTATTTT CASSISWGVDTQYF TRBV7-6 . TRBJ2-3 few
TGCGCCAGCAGGCAGGGCTACGAGCAGTACTTC CASRQGYEQYF TRBV27 . TRBJ2-7 many
TGTGCCAGCAGCCAAGCAACTGGCCGTGGAAACACCATATATTTT CASSQATGRGNTIYF TRBV4-2 . TRBJ1-3 few
TGTGCCAGTAGTACCTTGACAGCTCCTCTAGCCAAAAACATTCAGTACTTC CASSTLTAPLAKNIQYF TRBV19 . TRBJ2-4 .
TGTGCCAGCAGCTTTTCGGCAGAAAATTCACCCCTCCACTTT CASSFSAENSPLHF TRBV7-2 . TRBJ1-6 .
TGCAGTGCTGGAACAGGGGTTCGGTCCAATGAGCAGTTCTTC CSAGTGVRSNEQFF TRBV20-1 TRBD1 TRBJ2-1 .
TGCGCCAGCAGCTTGGAGGCCCACAGTAGCTCCTACGAGCAGTACTTC CASSLEAHSSSYEQYF TRBV5-1 . TRBJ2-7 .
TGCGCCAGCAGCCAAGAAAGTAATGAAAAACTGTTTTTT CASSQESNEKLFF TRBV4-3 . TRBJ1-4 .
TGTGCCAGCAGCCAAGGGCTAGCGTATAGCTCCTACAATGAGCAGTTCTTC CASSQGLAYSSYNEQFF TRBV3-1 . TRBJ2-1 .
TGTGCCAGCAGCTTCCCCAGCGGCCGAGCAGATACGCAGTATTTT CASSFPSGRADTQYF TRBV7-2 . TRBJ2-3 .
TGTGCCAGCAACCTGCGGGGCTCCTACGAGCAGTACTTC CASNLRGSYEQYF TRBV3-1 . TRBJ2-7 many
TGTGCCAGCAGCCAGATGGGACTAAGCACCCTCTTC CASSQMGLSTLF TRBV3-1 TRBD2 TRBJ2-1 .
TGTGCCAGCAGTTTCCTGGTACGGGAGGGCCGCAATGAGCAGTTCTTC CASSFLVREGRNEQFF TRBV28 TRBD2 TRBJ2-1 once
TGTGCCAGCAGTGATCAAGGCCTCTCCTACGAGCAGTACTTC CASSDQGLSYEQYF TRBV25-1 . TRBJ2-7 many
TGTGCCACCAGTGATGTGAGACAGGGGACCTACAATGAGCAGTTCTTC CATSDVRQGTYNEQFF TRBV24-1 TRBD1 TRBJ2-1 .
TGTGCCAGCAGATCTAGCGGAGGGAACACCGGGGAGCTGTTTTTT CASRSSGGNTGELFF TRBV7-9 TRBD2 TRBJ2-2 .
TGTGCCAGCAGCTTTCCGACCGGGGGGAAAAACATTCAGTACTTC CASSFPTGGKNIQYF TRBV7-2 TRBD2 TRBJ2-4 .
TGTGCCAGCAGCTTGGGGGACGTCACTGAAGCTTTCTTT CASSLGDVTEAFF TRBV5-6 . TRBJ1-1 few
TGTGCGATCGCAGGGGCCTACAATCAGCCCCAGCATTTT CAIAGAYNQPQHF TRBV10-3 . TRBJ1-5 few
TGTGCCAGCAGCCACCTTGGGACCTTCACAGATACGCAGTATTTT CASSHLGTFTDTQYF TRBV3-1 . TRBJ2-3 many
TGTGCCAGCACCGTAGCGGGAAACGAGCAGTTCTTC CASTVAGNEQFF TRBV12-3/TRBV12-4 TRBD2 TRBJ2-1 .
TGCGCCAGCAGCTTGGATAGCGTAGATTACAATGAGCAGTTCTTC CASSLDSVDYNEQFF TRBV5-1 . TRBJ2-1 few
TGCAGTGCTAGAGGACAGCACTCCTACGAGCAGTACTTC CSARGQHSYEQYF TRBV20-1 . TRBJ2-7 once
TGTGCCAGCAGTTTAGCACGTACAGCTGAAGCTTTCTTT CASSLARTAEAFF TRBV12-3/TRBV12-4 . TRBJ1-1 .
TGTGCCAGCAGCCCGAGGAGGGAGGGGAGATTTCAAGAGACCCAGTACTTC CASSPRREGRFQETQYF TRBV11-2 TRBD2 TRBJ2-5 .
TGTGCCAGCAGTTACTCGACCCTACAAGAGACCCAGTACTTC CASSYSTLQETQYF TRBV6-5 . TRBJ2-5 .
TGTGCCAGCAGCCAAACGGGTTTAGCGGGAGGTCACGGGCAGTTCTTC CASSQTGLAGGHGQFF TRBV14 TRBD2 TRBJ2-1 .
TGCACCGTTGGAATTATCGGGGGGGAGACCCAGTACTTC CTVGIIGGETQYF TRBV29-1 TRBD2 TRBJ2-5 few
TGTGCCAGCAGTTTGGGGACTAGCGTTATGGGATCCTACAATGAGCAGTTCTTC CASSLGTSVMGSYNEQFF TRBV12-3/TRBV12-4 TRBD2 TRBJ2-1 .
TGCAGTGCCTGGACATCCCTCCAAGAGACCCAGTACTTC CSAWTSLQETQYF TRBV20-1 . TRBJ2-5 once
TGTGCCAGCAGCCAAGGTGGCCGTAACCATGAGCAGTTCTTC CASSQGGRNHEQFF TRBV3-1 . TRBJ2-1 .
TGCGCCAGCAGCCAAAATGGCGCCCCGGGACAATATAATTCACCCCTCCACTTT CASSQNGAPGQYNSPLHF TRBV4-3 . TRBJ1-6 .
TGTGCCAGCAGCGGGACTAGCGGGAGTAATACGCAGTATTTT CASSGTSGSNTQYF TRBV12-3/TRBV12-4 TRBD2 TRBJ2-3 few
TGTGCCAGCAGCGAGGGGGTGCCGGGCTACGAGCAGTACTTC CASSEGVPGYEQYF TRBV9 . TRBJ2-7 .
TGTGCCAGCAGCTTGGATTCCGGGTGGGGCAGGGGCTTCTACGAGCAGTACTTC CASSLDSGWGRGFYEQYF TRBV5-5 . TRBJ2-7 few
TGCAGTGCCCAGCGAGCTCAGGGGGATAGACAGCCCCAGCATTTT CSAQRAQGDRQPQHF TRBV20-1 TRBD1 TRBJ1-5 .
TGCAGTGCTTCGGATATTCTAAACACAGATACGCAGTATTTT CSASDILNTDTQYF TRBV20-1 . TRBJ2-3 .
TGTGCCAGCAGTTTCAAGGGACTAGCGGTATACGAGCAGTACTTC CASSFKGLAVYEQYF TRBV6-2/TRBV6-3 TRBD2 TRBJ2-7 many
TGTGCCAGCTCATCCCCCGCGTGGCGCACAGATACGCAGTATTTT CASSSPAWRTDTQYF TRBV18 . TRBJ2-3 .